This T cell receptor beta chain came from a study of neurological immune-mediated disorders. The cDNA was synthesized by 5'RACE incorporating 10-nucleotide random UMIs. MiXCR, applied by TCRdb to the 5' RACE reads, yields one record per CDR3 protein. Of tens of thousands of distinct CDR3 sequences in the sample, roughly 13% were seen once. The unsorted libraries were generated from a total of 2 million PBMCs, which had been stored in RNAlater at -80 C. This CDR3 has 13 residues. CDR1 SQVTM and CDR2 ANQGSEA come from the germline V gene. Trimming cost V 4 bases and J 2 bases; bases outside gene matches: 4.

Specimen: PBMCs. The sequence came from a woman in her forties or fifties with HTLV-1-associated myelopathy (HAM/TSP). V gene TRBV29-1 combines with J gene TRBJ2-7; 8 bases align to TRBD2. CDR3 residues: CSVATSATYEQYF. The CDR3 DNA is TGCAGCGTTGCGACTAGCGCTACCTACGAGCAGTACTTC.